The 9 T cell receptor beta chains below all came from one sample that was sequenced in a study of cytomegalovirus exposure and HLA in healthy donors. PCR employed 60 Vbeta and 13 Jbeta primers. Here immunoSEQ multiplex PCR was the method, and the copy in TCRdb shows in-frame clones only, minus some. The profile shows approximately 100,000 clones, around 81% of them singletons. The sequencing sample was made of PBMCs. The source is a woman in her thirties in good health and CMV-seronegative.

The V and J genes are TRBV2 and TRBJ1-2; the D is unclear. V shed 7 bases and J shed 2 bases, with 11 bases lying between them. The length of the CDR3 is 13 residues. CDR1 and CDR2 from the germline V gene are SNHLY and FYNNEI. The CDR3 DNA follows: TGTGCCAGCAATCGGGGAGCGAACTATGGCTACACCTTC. Its translation: CASNRGANYGYTF. Drawing the rest from reference TRBV2 and TRBJ1-2, the complete variable domain is EPEVTQTPSHQVTQMGQEVILRCVPISNHLYFYWYRQILGQKVEFLVSFYNNEISEKSEIFDDQFSVERPDGSNFTLKIRSTKLEDSAMYFCASNRGANYGYTFGSGTRLTVV.

The chain couples TRBV28 to TRBJ2-3; the D gene is possibly TRBD1 (7 bases). Germline CDR1 reads MDHEN; CDR2 reads SYDVKM. There are 15 residues in the CDR3. With 5 bases removed from V and 0 bases from J, the gap between germline ends came to 12 bases. The CDR3 DNA follows: TGTGCCAGCAGTCTAGCGACAGGGAGCACAGATACGCAGTATTTT. Encoded protein: CASSLATGSTDTQYF.

The chain joins TRBV4-2 to TRBJ2-5, with D unclear. Trimming cost V 0 bases and J 5 bases, with 10 bases left between them. The CDR3 is 14 residues long. The germline CDR1 and CDR2 sequences are LGHNA and YNFKEQ. The CDR3 loop reads CASSQDGQWETQYF. CDR3 DNA sequence: TGTGCCAGCAGCCAAGATGGTCAGTGGGAGACCCAGTACTTC.

The genes are TRBV9 and TRBJ2-1, with 12 bases identical to TRBD2. V lost 4 bases and J lost 3; bases outside the gene matches: 2. Germline values: CDR1 SGDLS, CDR2 YYNGEE. This CDR3 spans 15 amino acids. The CDR3 DNA follows: TGTGCCAGCAGCCGACTAGCGGGAGACTACAATGAGCAGTTCTTC. It is translated as CASSRLAGDYNEQFF.

The rearrangement uses TRBV5-1 and TRBJ1-1, with D possibly matching TRBD1 (5 bases). Germline V gene data show CDR1 as SGHRS and CDR2 as YFSETQ. The CDR3 runs to 11 residues. V gave up 0 bases and J gave up 12 bases, with 9 bases separating them. CDR3 nucleotide sequence: TGCGCCAGCAGCTTGGGGGGGGAAACTTTCTTT. Protein sequence: CASSLGGETFF.

Only a few counts were recorded for this clone. This sequence joins TRBV7-9 and TRBJ1-1; unclear D gene. Trimming removed 8 bases at V and 1 base at J, with 11 bases between. The CDR3 is 13 amino acids. Germline V gene lookup returns CDR1 SEHNR and CDR2 FQNEAQ (reference sequence). CDR3 DNA sequence: TGTGCCAGCGGGGAGGACGCGAACACTGAAGCTTTCTTT. It translates to CASGEDANTEAFF.

The chain uses TRBV28 and TRBJ1-2, with D perhaps matching TRBD1 (6 bases). The CDR3 covers 15 residues. Germline lookup yields CDR1 MDHEN and CDR2 SYDVKM. V was trimmed by 1 base and J by 4 bases, leaving 13 bases between them. The CDR3 bases are TGTGCCAGCAGTTTATTTCCGCAGGGGACCTATGGCTACACCTTC. This sequence encodes CASSLFPQGTYGYTF.

The gene calls are TRBV10-3 and TRBJ2-1, with D perhaps matching TRBD2 (5 bases). The germline V and J ends were trimmed by 2 bases and 10 bases, with 9 bases remaining between them. The CDR3 sequence is 12 residues long. CDR1 ENHRY and CDR2 SYGVKD come from the germline V gene. CDR3 protein: CAISENKREQFF. DNA of the CDR3: TGTGCCATCAGTGAGAATAAGCGGGAGCAGTTCTTC.

A remark on this clone: Different DNA sequences within this sample yield the same CDR3. V usage is TRBV7-2 and J usage is TRBJ1-1; D is uncertain. With 1 base removed from V and 8 bases from J, the gap between germline ends came to 17 bases. Germline loops: CDR1 SGHTA, CDR2 FQGNSA. The CDR3 is 15 residues long. The DNA of the CDR3 is TGTGCCAGCAGCTTAGTACCGTGGGAGGGAGCGGAAGCTTTCTTT. It specifies CASSLVPWEGAEAFF.